This T cell receptor (beta chain) was obtained from a study of T cells in Graves' hyperthyroidism and ophthalmopathy. The CDR3 totals 15 residues. Trimming cost V 4 bases and J 2 bases, with 14 bases left between them. Germline V gene sequence: CDR1 MNHEY, CDR2 SVGAGI. TCR beta CDR3 sequences were amplified from RNA transcripts. The HTBI primer set was used in a first-round RT-PCR of the TCR CDR3. TCRdb re-derived calls from the multiplex PCR reads in MiXCR, one entry per CDR3 protein. The repertoire holds approximately 510,000 distinct CDR3 sequences, with roughly 20% as singletons. This clonotype was seen ten or more times.

J is TRBJ1-2 and V is TRBV6-5; D gene unclear. The sample was blood. The origin of this receptor is a man between 18 and 29 years old with Graves' hyperthyroidism. The CDR3 DNA is TGTGCCAGCAGTTTACCGGCTCCGCTGAACTATGGCTACACCTTC. Protein: CASSLPAPLNYGYTF.